Below, one TCR beta chain is given with its context. Its antigen is unidentified. TCRdb reprocessed the reads with MiXCR, giving one entry per CDR3 protein. The sample consists of approximately 910,000 distinct CDR3 sequences, roughly 30% of them appearing once. CDR1 and CDR2 from the germline V gene are MNHEY and SMNVEV (reference sequence). The CDR3 spans 16 residues. V dropped 5 bases and J dropped 5 bases, with 21 bases sitting between them. The sample is drawn from a study of T cell repertoires in cytomegalovirus infection. At the level of the study: Indications came from public TCR beta signatures; they pointed to CMV infection and to a matching HLA type. Study-wide results and caveats: Identification of carriers of CMV plus the relevant HLA was performed using cumulative public TCR beta family frequency. HLA-C-restricted CMV clonotypes gave the most frequent clonotype in two of eight donors.

Here the sequenced sample was cultured CD8+ T cells from PBMCs, taken from culture after CMV antigen stimulation. This clonotype was sampled from a human donor in good health (CMV status not recorded). Some clones in this sample may be carry-over from other donors' samples. The chain has TRBV27 and TRBJ2-5; D is uncertain. The CDR3 DNA is TGTGCCAGCAGTCCCGGTATCGCCCCGCGGCCGGAGACCCAGTACTTC. The encoded protein is CASSPGIAPRPETQYF.